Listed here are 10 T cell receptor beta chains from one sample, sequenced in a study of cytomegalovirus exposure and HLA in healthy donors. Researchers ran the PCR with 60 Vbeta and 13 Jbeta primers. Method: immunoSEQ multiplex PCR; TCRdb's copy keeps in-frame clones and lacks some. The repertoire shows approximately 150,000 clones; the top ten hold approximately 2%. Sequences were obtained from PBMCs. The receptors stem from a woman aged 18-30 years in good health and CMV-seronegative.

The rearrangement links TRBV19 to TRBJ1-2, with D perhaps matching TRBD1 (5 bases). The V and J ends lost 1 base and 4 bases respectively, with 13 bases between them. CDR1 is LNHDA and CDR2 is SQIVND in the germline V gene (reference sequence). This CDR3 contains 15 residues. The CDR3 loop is CASSIGGRSPYGYTF. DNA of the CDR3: TGTGCCAGTAGTATAGGGGGCAGGAGCCCCTATGGCTACACCTTC.

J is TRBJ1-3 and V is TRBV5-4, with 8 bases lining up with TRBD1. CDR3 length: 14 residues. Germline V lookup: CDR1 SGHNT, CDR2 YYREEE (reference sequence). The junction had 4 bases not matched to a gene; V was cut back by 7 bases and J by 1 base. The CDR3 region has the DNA TGTGCCAGCGGTAGGACAGGGTCTGGAAACACCATATATTTT. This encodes CASGRTGSGNTIYF.

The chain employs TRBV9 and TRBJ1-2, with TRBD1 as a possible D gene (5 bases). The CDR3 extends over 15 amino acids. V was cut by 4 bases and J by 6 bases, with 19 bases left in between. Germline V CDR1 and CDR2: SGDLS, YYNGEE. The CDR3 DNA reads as TGTGCCAGCAGCCCTACCCATTCAGGGTATAATGGCTACACCTTC. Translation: CASSPTHSGYNGYTF.

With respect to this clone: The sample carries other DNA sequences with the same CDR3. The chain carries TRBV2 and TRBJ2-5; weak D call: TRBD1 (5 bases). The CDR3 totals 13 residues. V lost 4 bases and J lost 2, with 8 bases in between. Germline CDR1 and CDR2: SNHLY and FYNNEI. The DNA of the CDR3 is TGTGCCAGCAGTGCGTCAGGGCAAGAGACCCAGTACTTC. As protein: CASSASGQETQYF.

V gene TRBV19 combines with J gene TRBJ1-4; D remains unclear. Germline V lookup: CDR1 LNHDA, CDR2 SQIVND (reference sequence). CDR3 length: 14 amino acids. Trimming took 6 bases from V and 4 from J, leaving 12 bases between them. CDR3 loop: CASSLMGDNEKLFF. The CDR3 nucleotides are TGTGCCAGTAGCTTAATGGGAGATAATGAAAAACTGTTTTTT. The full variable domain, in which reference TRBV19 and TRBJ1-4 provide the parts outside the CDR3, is DGGITQSPKYLFRKEGQNVTLSCEQNLNHDAMYWYRQDPGQGLRLIYYSQIVNDFQKGDIAEGYSVSREKKESFPLTVTSAQKNPTAFYLCASSLMGDNEKLFFGSGTQLSVL.

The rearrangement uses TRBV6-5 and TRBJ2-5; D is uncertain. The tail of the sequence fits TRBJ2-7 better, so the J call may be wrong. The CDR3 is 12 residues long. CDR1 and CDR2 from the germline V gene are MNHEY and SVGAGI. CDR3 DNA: TGTGCCAGCACGAATTCCGCATACGAGCAGTACTTC. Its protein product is CASTNSAYEQYF.

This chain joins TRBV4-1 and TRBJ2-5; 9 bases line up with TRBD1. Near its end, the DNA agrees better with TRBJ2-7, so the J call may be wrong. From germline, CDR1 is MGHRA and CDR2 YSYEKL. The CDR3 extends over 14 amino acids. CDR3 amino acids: CASSQGDRVTEQYF. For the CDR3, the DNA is TGCGCCAGCAGCCAAGGGGACAGGGTGACCGAGCAGTACTTC.

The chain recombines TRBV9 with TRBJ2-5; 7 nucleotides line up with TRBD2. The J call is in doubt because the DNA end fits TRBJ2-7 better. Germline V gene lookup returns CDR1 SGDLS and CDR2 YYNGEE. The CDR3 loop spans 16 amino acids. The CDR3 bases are TGTGCCAGCAGCGTATCGGAGGGCGGGAGTCTTAACGAGCAGTACTTC. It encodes CASSVSEGGSLNEQYF.

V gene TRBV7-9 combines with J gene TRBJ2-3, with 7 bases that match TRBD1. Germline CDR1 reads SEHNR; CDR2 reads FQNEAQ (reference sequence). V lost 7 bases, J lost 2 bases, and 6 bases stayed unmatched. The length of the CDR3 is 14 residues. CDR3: CASKGGQTTDTQYF. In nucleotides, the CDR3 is TGTGCCAGCAAAGGGGGACAGACCACAGATACGCAGTATTTT.

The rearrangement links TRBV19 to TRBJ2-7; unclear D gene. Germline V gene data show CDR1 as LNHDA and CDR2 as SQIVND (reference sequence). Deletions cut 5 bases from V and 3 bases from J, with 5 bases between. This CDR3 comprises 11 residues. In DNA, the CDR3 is TGTGCCAGTAGTTCCGTCTACGAGCAGTACTTC. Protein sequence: CASSSVYEQYF.